These T cell receptor beta chains were read from a single sample in a study of cytomegalovirus exposure and HLA in healthy donors. Only in-frame clones appear in the TCRdb table, and some are missing; sequencing was by immunoSEQ multiplex PCR. The sample records 110,000 to 150,000 clones, roughly three quarters being singletons. The sequencing sample was made of PBMCs. These receptors were collected from a man aged 18 to 30 in good health and CMV-seronegative. Both conserved end residues are part of each CDR3. Each record gives: CDR3 protein, V gene, J gene, clone size. Size is omitted from some rows. Given values are once, few, many or a class for expanded clones.

CDR3aa: CASSLSTGELFF
v_gene: TRBV7-9
j_gene: TRBJ2-2
abundance: few

CDR3aa: CASSFRQGADTQYF
v_gene: TRBV5-4
j_gene: TRBJ2-3
abundance: -

CDR3aa: CASSPPSGQPQHF
v_gene: TRBV18
j_gene: TRBJ1-5
abundance: -

CDR3aa: CASRGTGRNTEAFF
v_gene: TRBV9
j_gene: TRBJ1-1
abundance: -

CDR3aa: CASSVGTGSNQPQHF
v_gene: TRBV9
j_gene: TRBJ1-5
abundance: few

CDR3aa: CASNRGTGRLLNEKLFF
v_gene: TRBV5-6
j_gene: TRBJ1-4
abundance: -

CDR3aa: CASSEGTGGTEAFF
v_gene: TRBV6-1
j_gene: TRBJ1-1
abundance: -

CDR3aa: CASSADRTYSNQPQHF
v_gene: TRBV2
j_gene: TRBJ1-5
abundance: -

CDR3aa: CASSLKGQGNYEQYF
v_gene: TRBV5-5
j_gene: TRBJ2-7
abundance: -

CDR3aa: CASSVGQGSYTEAFF
v_gene: TRBV9
j_gene: TRBJ1-1
abundance: -

CDR3aa: CASSQGIGSSGANVLTF
v_gene: TRBV4-2
j_gene: TRBJ2-6
abundance: -

CDR3aa: CASSDRGQGYNEQFF
v_gene: TRBV2
j_gene: TRBJ2-1
abundance: -

CDR3aa: CASSLGQGRYEQYF
v_gene: TRBV27
j_gene: TRBJ2-7
abundance: -

CDR3aa: CASSKSALHF
v_gene: TRBV6-1
j_gene: TRBJ1-6
abundance: once

CDR3aa: CASSTQGTNEKLFF
v_gene: TRBV19
j_gene: TRBJ1-4
abundance: -

CDR3aa: CASSHSREQGIEGYGYTF
v_gene: TRBV2
j_gene: TRBJ1-2
abundance: -

CDR3aa: CASSFAGANYGYTF
v_gene: TRBV7-8
j_gene: TRBJ1-2
abundance: -

CDR3aa: CASSIDRVQPQHF
v_gene: TRBV19
j_gene: TRBJ1-5
abundance: -

CDR3aa: CASSPVVVGYGYTF
v_gene: TRBV5-6
j_gene: TRBJ1-2
abundance: few

CDR3aa: CAWSVRTQGWYEQYF
v_gene: TRBV30
j_gene: TRBJ2-7
abundance: -

CDR3aa: CASSRTGEDEQFF
v_gene: TRBV19
j_gene: TRBJ2-1
abundance: -

CDR3aa: CASSLLPGMNQPQHF
v_gene: TRBV5-1
j_gene: TRBJ1-5
abundance: once

CDR3aa: CATSRGGDGNSPLHF
v_gene: TRBV5-1
j_gene: TRBJ1-6
abundance: few

CDR3aa: CASSARQDPFGYGYTF
v_gene: TRBV7-8
j_gene: TRBJ1-2
abundance: -

CDR3aa: CASSQDRTGDGYTF
v_gene: TRBV4-3
j_gene: TRBJ1-2
abundance: -

CDR3aa: CASSPGLITDTQYF
v_gene: TRBV9
j_gene: TRBJ2-3
abundance: -

CDR3aa: CASSQDRGSNQPQHF
v_gene: TRBV4-3
j_gene: TRBJ1-5
abundance: few

CDR3aa: CASSQEFGGEQYF
v_gene: TRBV4-2
j_gene: TRBJ2-7
abundance: -

CDR3aa: CASSIDRGRDTGELFF
v_gene: TRBV19
j_gene: TRBJ2-2
abundance: -